A selection of T cell receptor beta chains follows, all from one sample in a study of blood T cell repertoires in COVID-19. Repertoires were generated with immunoSEQ multiplex PCR, while TCRdb's copy carries only in-frame clones and drops some. The data contain around 180,000 clones, about four fifths of them singletons. The sample consisted of peripheral blood. The receptor set was obtained from a human donor in a cohort sampled during active COVID-19. Both conserved end residues are part of each CDR3. A D gene is named only where the DNA matches it firmly. Clone size is shown for a subset of rows, as once, few, many or a class of expanded clone.

TGTGCCAGCAACCTACTCCCAAACACTGAAGCTTTCTTT,CASNLLPNTEAFF,NA,NA,TRBJ1-1,13,TRBV12-3/TRBV12-4
TGTGCCAGCAGCTCTCTCACTAGCGGGGGGGTGTTCTTC,CASSSLTSGGVFF,NA,TRBD2,TRBJ2-1,13,TRBV5-6
TGCGCCAGCAGCCAAGATCAAGCGGGGGGCCCTAGCACAGATACGCAGTATTTT,CASSQDQAGGPSTDTQYF,NA,TRBD2,TRBJ2-3,18,TRBV4-1
TGTGCCAGCAGCCCGCGGACAGGGAATTCACCCCTCCACTTT,CASSPRTGNSPLHF,NA,TRBD1,TRBJ1-6,14,TRBV14
TGTGCCAGTAGTACAACACTCCAGGGGACTGAAGCTTTCTTT,CASSTTLQGTEAFF,NA,NA,TRBJ1-1,14,TRBV19
TGTGCCAGCAGTTCGTCGCAGGGGGTCGCGGAACTGTTTTTT,CASSSSQGVAELFF,NA,TRBD1,TRBJ1-4,14,TRBV14
TGTGCCAGCAGCTTTTCGGGACAGGGGAACTATGGCTACACCTTC,CASSFSGQGNYGYTF,NA,TRBD1,TRBJ1-2,15,TRBV7-8
TGTGCCGTCCGGACTAGCGGGGGAACGGCCACCGGGGAGCTGTTTTTT,CAVRTSGGTATGELFF,NA,TRBD2,TRBJ2-2,16,TRBV10-3
TGTGCCAGCAGCTTGGGGACAGACTTCTATGGCTACACCTTC,CASSLGTDFYGYTF,few,NA,TRBJ1-2,14,TRBV5-5
TGTGCCAGCAGTGAGTGGAGCGGGGGGGCTAGCACAGATACGCAGTATTTT,CASSEWSGGASTDTQYF,NA,TRBD2,TRBJ2-3,17,TRBV6-1
TGTGCCAGCAGCACGGGGGGTGGCTCATACGAGCAGTACTTC,CASSTGGGSYEQYF,NA,TRBD2,TRBJ2-7,14,TRBV6-5
TGTGCCAGCAGTTATGGACAGATCCCTGGGGCCAACGTCCTGACTTTC,CASSYGQIPGANVLTF,once,NA,TRBJ2-6,16,TRBV27
TGTGCCAGCAGCATCCTGGCGGGGGGAGGTCGGAATGAAAAACTGTTTTTT,CASSILAGGGRNEKLFF,NA,NA,TRBJ1-4,17,TRBV7-9
TGTGCCAGCAGCTTAGCCGCAGGGGTAGGGACCGGGGAGCTGTTTTTT,CASSLAAGVGTGELFF,NA,NA,TRBJ2-2,16,TRBV7-6
TGTGCCAGCAGCGTAGGATCCTTAGCGGGGGGAAACAATGAGCAGTTCTTC,CASSVGSLAGGNNEQFF,NA,TRBD2,TRBJ2-1,17,TRBV9
TGTGCCAGCAGCCCTACAGGGGGAGGTGGCTACACCTTC,CASSPTGGGGYTF,NA,TRBD1,TRBJ1-2,13,TRBV11-2
TGCAGCGTTGCCCAAAACCCACTCTCTGGGGCCAACGTCCTGACTTTC,CSVAQNPLSGANVLTF,NA,NA,TRBJ2-6,16,TRBV29-1
TGTGCCAGCAGCGTAGGTGGAGGTTATGGCTACACCTTC,CASSVGGGYGYTF,NA,NA,TRBJ1-2,13,TRBV9
TGCGCCAGCAGCTTGGTGCTAGTGACCTACGAGCAGTACTTC,CASSLVLVTYEQYF,NA,NA,TRBJ2-7,14,TRBV5-1
TGTGCCAGCAGTGGCCTAGGGGAGGGAGTCCAAGAGACCCAGTACTTC,CASSGLGEGVQETQYF,once,TRBD2,TRBJ2-5,16,TRBV28
TGTGCCAGCAGCTTGGGGGCAGGGGGTAATGAGCAGTTCTTC,CASSLGAGGNEQFF,NA,TRBD1,TRBJ2-1,14,TRBV5-6
TGTGCCAGCAGCTCTCCCCCCGGGACAGGGGCCCACAATGAGCAGTTCTTC,CASSSPPGTGAHNEQFF,NA,TRBD1,TRBJ2-1,17,TRBV5-4
TGTGCCAGTACGGCGGCGACGGCCAATTCACCCCTCCACTTT,CASTAATANSPLHF,few,NA,TRBJ1-6,14,TRBV19
TGCGCCAGCAGTGATAGGGGTAAGCAGCCCCAGCATTTT,CASSDRGKQPQHF,NA,NA,TRBJ1-5,13,TRBV10-2
TGCGCCAGCAGCCAAGAGAACAGGGCATACAATGAGCAGTTCTTC,CASSQENRAYNEQFF,few,NA,TRBJ2-1,15,TRBV4-1
TGTGCCAGCTCACCACCGGGCCCCACCTACGAGCAGTACTTC,CASSPPGPTYEQYF,NA,NA,TRBJ2-7,14,TRBV18
TGTGCCAGCAGTCGTTCGACAGGGACCGATACGCAGTATTTT,CASSRSTGTDTQYF,NA,TRBD1,TRBJ2-3,14,TRBV3-1/TRBV3-2
TGTGCCACCAGTGACCCCGCGGCCAATAGGAATGAGCAGTTCTTC,CATSDPAANRNEQFF,NA,NA,TRBJ2-1,15,TRBV24-1
TGTGCCTGGGCAATGAACACTGAAGCTTTCTTT,CAWAMNTEAFF,NA,NA,TRBJ1-1,11,TRBV30
TGTGCCAGCAGCTTAAGTAACAGGGGGCCCGTTAATGAAAAACTGTTTTTT,CASSLSNRGPVNEKLFF,NA,TRBD1,TRBJ1-4,17,TRBV7-9
TGTGCCAGCAGCCCCGGGACAGCGGGTACGCAGTATTTT,CASSPGTAGTQYF,NA,NA,TRBJ2-3,13,TRBV7-3
TGTGCCGGGGTTCGCGTCTCGCGGGGCACTGAAGCTTTCTTT,CAGVRVSRGTEAFF,NA,NA,TRBJ1-1,14,TRBV2
TGTGCCAGCAGGGAGGGAACGTATACGAACCACGAGCAGTACTTC,CASREGTYTNHEQYF,NA,NA,TRBJ2-7,15,TRBV21-1
TGTGCCAGCATCGGCTGGTTGCAGGGGGCCTTCTTT,CASIGWLQGAFF,few,TRBD1,TRBJ1-1,12,TRBV2
TGCGCCAGCAGCGAGGGGACAGGGGATAATTCACCCCTCCACTTT,CASSEGTGDNSPLHF,NA,TRBD1,TRBJ1-6,15,TRBV5-1
TGTGCCAGCAGCTCAGAGGGGACAGGGACGTGGGTAACCGGGGAGCTGTTTTTT,CASSSEGTGTWVTGELFF,NA,TRBD1,TRBJ2-2,18,TRBV9
TGTGCCAGCAGTCTGCGGGGGGGCACCTATTACTACAATGAGCAGTTCTTC,CASSLRGGTYYYNEQFF,NA,TRBD2,TRBJ2-1,17,TRBV27
TGTGCCAGCAGCGTAACCGGGGAAGATTCACCCCTCCACTTT,CASSVTGEDSPLHF,NA,NA,TRBJ1-6,14,TRBV9
TGTGCCAGCAGCCCGACTAGCGGGGGCCAAGAGACCCAGTACTTC,CASSPTSGGQETQYF,many,TRBD2,TRBJ2-5,15,TRBV7-9